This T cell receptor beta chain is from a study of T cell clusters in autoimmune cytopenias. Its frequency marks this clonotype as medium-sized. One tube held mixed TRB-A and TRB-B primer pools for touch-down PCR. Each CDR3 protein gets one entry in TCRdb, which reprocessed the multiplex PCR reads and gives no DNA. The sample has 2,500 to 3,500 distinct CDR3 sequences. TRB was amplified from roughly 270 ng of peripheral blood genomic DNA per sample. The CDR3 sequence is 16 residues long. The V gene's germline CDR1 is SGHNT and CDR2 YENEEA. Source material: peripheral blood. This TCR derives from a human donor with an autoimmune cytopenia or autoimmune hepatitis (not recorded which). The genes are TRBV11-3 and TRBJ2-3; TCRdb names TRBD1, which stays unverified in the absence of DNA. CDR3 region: CASSPRGARTMDTQYF.